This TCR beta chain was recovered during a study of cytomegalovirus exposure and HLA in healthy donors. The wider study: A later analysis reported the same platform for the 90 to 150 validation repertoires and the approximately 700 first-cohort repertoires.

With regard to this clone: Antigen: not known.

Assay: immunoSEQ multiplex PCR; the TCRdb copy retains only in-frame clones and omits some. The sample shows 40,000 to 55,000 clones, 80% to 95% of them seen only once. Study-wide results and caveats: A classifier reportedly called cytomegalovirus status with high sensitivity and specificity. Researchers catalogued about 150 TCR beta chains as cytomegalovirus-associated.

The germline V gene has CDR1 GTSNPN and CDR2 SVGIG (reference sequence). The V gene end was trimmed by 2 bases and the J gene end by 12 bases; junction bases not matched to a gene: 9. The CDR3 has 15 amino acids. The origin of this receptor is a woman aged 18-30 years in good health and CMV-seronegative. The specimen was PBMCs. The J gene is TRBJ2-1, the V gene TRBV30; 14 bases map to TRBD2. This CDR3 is CAWSPVTTSGGGQFF. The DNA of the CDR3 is TGTGCCTGGAGTCCAGTGACGACTAGCGGGGGGGGGCAGTTCTTC.